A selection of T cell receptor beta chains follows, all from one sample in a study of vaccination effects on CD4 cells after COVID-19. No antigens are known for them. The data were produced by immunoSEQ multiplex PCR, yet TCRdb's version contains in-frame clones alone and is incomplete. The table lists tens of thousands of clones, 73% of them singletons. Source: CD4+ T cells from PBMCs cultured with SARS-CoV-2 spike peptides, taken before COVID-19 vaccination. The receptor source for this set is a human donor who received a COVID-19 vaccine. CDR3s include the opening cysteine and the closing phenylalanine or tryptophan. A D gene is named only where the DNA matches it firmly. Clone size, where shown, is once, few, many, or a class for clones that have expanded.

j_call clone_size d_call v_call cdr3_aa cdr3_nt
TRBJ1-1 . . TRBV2 CATGREEETEAFF TGTGCCACCGGCAGGGAAGAAGAAACTGAAGCTTTCTTT
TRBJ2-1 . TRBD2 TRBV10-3 CAITESGSHYNEQFF TGTGCCATCACTGAGAGCGGGAGCCACTACAATGAGCAGTTCTTC
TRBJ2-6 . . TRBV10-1 CASSESGTGANVLTF TGCGCCAGCAGTGAATCGGGGACTGGGGCCAACGTCCTGACTTTC
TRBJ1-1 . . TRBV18 CASSPPRPGAEAFF TGTGCCAGCTCACCCCCTCGTCCCGGCGCTGAAGCTTTCTTT
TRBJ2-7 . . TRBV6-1 CASSDGGREQYF TGTGCCAGCAGTGACGGGGGTCGCGAGCAGTACTTC
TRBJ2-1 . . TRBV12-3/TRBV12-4 CASSPLDNEQFF TGTGCCAGCAGCCCATTGGACAATGAGCAGTTCTTC
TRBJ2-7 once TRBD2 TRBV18 CASSPSRAGRGYEQYF TGTGCCAGCTCACCAAGTCGAGCGGGAAGGGGCTACGAGCAGTACTTC
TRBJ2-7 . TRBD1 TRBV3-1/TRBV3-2 CASSQTGGYYEQYF TGTGCCAGCAGCCAGACAGGGGGCTACTACGAGCAGTACTTC
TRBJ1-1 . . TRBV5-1 CASSFRLGLEAFF TGCGCCAGCAGCTTTAGGTTAGGGCTTGAAGCTTTCTTT
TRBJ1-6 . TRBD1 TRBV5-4 CASSPTTGDNSPLHF TGTGCCAGCAGCCCAACGACAGGGGATAATTCACCCCTCCACTTT
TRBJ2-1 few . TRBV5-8 CASSLAEIQFF TGTGCCAGCAGCTTGGCCGAAATACAGTTCTTC
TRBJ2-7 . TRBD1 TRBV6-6 CASIKTGGAPYEQYF TGTGCCAGCATCAAGACAGGGGGAGCCCCCTACGAGCAGTACTTC
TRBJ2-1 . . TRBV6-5 CASSFSLNEQFF TGTGCCAGCAGTTTCTCCCTCAATGAGCAGTTCTTC
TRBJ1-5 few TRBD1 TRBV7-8 CASSLIDRGNNQPQHF TGTGCCAGCAGCTTAATCGACAGGGGAAACAATCAGCCCCAGCATTTT
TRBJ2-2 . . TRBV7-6 CASSSRRRGGTNTGELFF TGTGCCAGCAGTTCCCGCCGTAGGGGCGGGACGAACACCGGGGAGCTGTTTTTT
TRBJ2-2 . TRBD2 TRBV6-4 CASSATSGNTGELFF TGTGCCAGCAGTGCTACTAGCGGGAACACCGGGGAGCTGTTTTTT
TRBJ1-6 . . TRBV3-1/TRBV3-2 CASSQITGFNSPLHF TGTGCCAGCAGCCAAATAACAGGGTTCAATTCACCCCTCCACTTT
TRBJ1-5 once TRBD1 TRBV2 CASSKQGLGQPQHF TGTGCCAGCAGTAAACAGGGGCTGGGTCAGCCCCAGCATTTT
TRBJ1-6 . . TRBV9 CASTRNQGANNSPLHF TGTGCCAGCACACGAAACCAGGGCGCGAATAATTCACCCCTCCACTTT
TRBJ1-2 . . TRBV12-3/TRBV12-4 CASSLQWGGYTF TGTGCCAGCAGCCTCCAGTGGGGGGGCTACACCTTC
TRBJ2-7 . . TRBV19 CASSMASAGYDYEQYF TGTGCCAGTAGTATGGCCTCGGCGGGTTACGACTACGAGCAGTACTTC
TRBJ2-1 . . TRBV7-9 CASSPQKGGIFNEQFF TGTGCCAGCAGCCCCCAAAAGGGGGGGATTTTCAATGAGCAGTTCTTC
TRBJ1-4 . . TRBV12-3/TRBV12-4 CASRDWGEKLFF TGTGCCAGCAGGGATTGGGGTGAAAAACTGTTTTTT
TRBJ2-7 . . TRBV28 CASSLLQGPNEQYF TGTGCCAGCAGTTTGCTGCAGGGGCCGAACGAGCAGTACTTC
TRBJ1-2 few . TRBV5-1 CASSFSADRNGYTF TGCGCCAGCAGCTTCTCCGCCGACAGGAATGGCTACACCTTC
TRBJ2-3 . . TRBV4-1 CASSQDKRGHPRVADTQYF TGCGCCAGCAGCCAAGATAAACGGGGCCACCCCCGAGTTGCAGATACGCAGTATTTT
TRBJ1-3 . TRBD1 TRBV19 CASSLSTGTADSGNTIYF TGTGCCAGTAGTTTATCAACCGGGACAGCAGACTCTGGAAACACCATATATTTT
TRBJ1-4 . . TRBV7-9 CASSLWGEEKLFF TGTGCCAGCAGCTTATGGGGGGAAGAAAAACTGTTTTTT